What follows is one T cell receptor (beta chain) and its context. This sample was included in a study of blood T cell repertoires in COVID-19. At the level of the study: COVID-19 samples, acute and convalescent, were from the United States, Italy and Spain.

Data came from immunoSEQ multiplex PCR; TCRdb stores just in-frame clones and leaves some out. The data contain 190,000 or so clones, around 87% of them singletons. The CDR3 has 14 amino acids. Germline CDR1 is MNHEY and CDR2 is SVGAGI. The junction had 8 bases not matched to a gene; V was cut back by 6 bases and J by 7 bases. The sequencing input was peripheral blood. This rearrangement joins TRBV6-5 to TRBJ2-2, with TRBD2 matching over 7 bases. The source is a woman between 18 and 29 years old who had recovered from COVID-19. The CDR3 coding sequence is TGTGCCAGCAGGGGGGGAGCGGGGATCGGGGAGCTGTTTTTT. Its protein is CASRGGAGIGELFF.